The T cell receptor beta chain under discussion was sequenced for a study of T cells after posttransplantation cyclophosphamide. Sequencing used immunoSEQ multiplex PCR; TCRdb keeps in-frame clones, though not all of them. The sample has 8,500 to 9,500 clones, 98% seen once. Germline lookup yields CDR1 SGDLS and CDR2 YYNGEE. With 0 bases clipped from V and 5 bases from J, the junction kept 4 bases outside the gene matches. This CDR3 has 15 residues. The TCR comes from a man aged 50-60 years in good health, CMV-negative, and a related stem cell transplant donor. The sequenced material came from naive CD8+ T cells sorted from PBMCs. The chain has TRBV9 and TRBJ2-1, with TRBD2 identical over 8 bases. In DNA, the CDR3 is TGTGCCAGCAGCGTAGGTGTTAGCGGGAACAATGAGCAGTTCTTC. Its translation: CASSVGVSGNNEQFF.